Below are 2 T cell receptor beta chains sequenced from a single sample in a study of T cells in Graves' hyperthyroidism and ophthalmopathy. RNA transcripts served as the template for amplifying TCR beta CDR3 regions. First-round RT-PCR targeting the TCR CDR3 was performed with the HTBI primer set. TCRdb reprocessed the multiplex PCR reads via MiXCR and lists one record per CDR3 protein. Here the sample spans about 640,000 distinct CDR3 sequences, 20% to 25% being singletons. The specimen sequenced was blood. The receptors were gathered from a man under 40 with Graves' ophthalmopathy.

The rearrangement joins TRBV11-2 to TRBJ2-2; TRBD2 agrees at 14 bases. CDR3 length: 16 residues. V lost 5 bases to trimming and J lost 4 bases; unmatched junction nucleotides: 3. The germline V gene encodes CDR1 SGHAT and CDR2 FQNNGV. CDR3 amino acids: CASSPGLAGATGELFF. Written as DNA, the CDR3 is TGTGCCAGCAGCCCGGGACTAGCGGGAGCCACCGGGGAGCTGTTTTTT.

The CDR3 sequence is CASSLGSPSYEQYF. For the CDR3, the DNA is TGTGCCAGCAGCTTAGGCTCGCCCTCCTACGAGCAGTACTTC. The chain has TRBV7-9 and TRBJ2-7, with D unresolved. The CDR3 totals 14 residues. Germline CDR1 is SEHNR and CDR2 is FQNEAQ (reference sequence). Trimming pared 1 base from V and 0 bases from J, leaving 7 bases between.